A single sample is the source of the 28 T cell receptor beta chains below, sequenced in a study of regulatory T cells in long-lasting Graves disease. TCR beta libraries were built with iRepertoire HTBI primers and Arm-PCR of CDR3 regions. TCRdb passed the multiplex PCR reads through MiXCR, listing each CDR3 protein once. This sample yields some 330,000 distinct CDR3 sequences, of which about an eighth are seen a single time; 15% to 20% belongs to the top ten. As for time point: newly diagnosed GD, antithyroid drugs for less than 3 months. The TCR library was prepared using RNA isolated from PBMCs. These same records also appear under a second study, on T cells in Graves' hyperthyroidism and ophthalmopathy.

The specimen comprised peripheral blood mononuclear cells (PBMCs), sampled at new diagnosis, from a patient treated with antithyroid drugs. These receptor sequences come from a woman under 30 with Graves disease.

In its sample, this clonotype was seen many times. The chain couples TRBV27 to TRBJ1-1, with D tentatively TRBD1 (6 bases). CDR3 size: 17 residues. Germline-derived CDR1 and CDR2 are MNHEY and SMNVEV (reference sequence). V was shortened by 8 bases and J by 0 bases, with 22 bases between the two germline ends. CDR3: CASRTWLGAFLNTEAFF. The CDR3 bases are TGTGCCAGCCGCACCTGGTTGGGGGCCTTTCTGAACACTGAAGCTTTCTTT.

Here the CDR3 DNA reads TGTGCCAGTAGTATCAGCCTACTTATGAATGAGCAGTTCTTC. Encoded protein: CASSISLLMNEQFF. J is TRBJ2-1 and V is TRBV19; D is undetermined. Trimming removed 3 bases from V and 7 bases from J, with 13 bases in between. The CDR3 runs to 14 residues. The germline V gene has CDR1 LNHDA and CDR2 SQIVND (reference sequence).

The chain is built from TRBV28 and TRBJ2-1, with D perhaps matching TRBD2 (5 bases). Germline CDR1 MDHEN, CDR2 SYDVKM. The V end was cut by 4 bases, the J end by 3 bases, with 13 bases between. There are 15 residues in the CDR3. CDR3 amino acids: CASSSRAENYNEQFF. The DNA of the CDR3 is TGTGCCAGCAGTTCGCGAGCGGAAAACTACAATGAGCAGTTCTTC.

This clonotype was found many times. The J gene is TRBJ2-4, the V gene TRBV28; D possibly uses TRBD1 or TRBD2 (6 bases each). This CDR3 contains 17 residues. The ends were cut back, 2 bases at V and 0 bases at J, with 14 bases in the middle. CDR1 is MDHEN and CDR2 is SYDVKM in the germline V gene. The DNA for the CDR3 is TGTGCCAGCAGTTTACCCCCGGGGGCTCTAGCCAAAAACATTCAGTACTTC. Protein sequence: CASSLPPGALAKNIQYF.

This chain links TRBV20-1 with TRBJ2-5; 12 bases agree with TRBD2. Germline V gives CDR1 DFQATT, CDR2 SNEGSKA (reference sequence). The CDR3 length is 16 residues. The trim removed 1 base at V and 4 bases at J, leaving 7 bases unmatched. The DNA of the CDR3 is TGCAGTGCTAGAGGGCTAGCGGGAGGGCCGTTAGAGACCCAGTACTTC. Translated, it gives CSARGLAGGPLETQYF.

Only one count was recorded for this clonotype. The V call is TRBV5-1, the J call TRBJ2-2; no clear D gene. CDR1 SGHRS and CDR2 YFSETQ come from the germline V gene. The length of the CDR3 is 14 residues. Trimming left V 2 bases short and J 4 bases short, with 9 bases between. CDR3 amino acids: CASSLERVTGELFF. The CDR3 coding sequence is TGCGCCAGCAGCTTAGAAAGGGTCACCGGGGAGCTGTTTTTT.

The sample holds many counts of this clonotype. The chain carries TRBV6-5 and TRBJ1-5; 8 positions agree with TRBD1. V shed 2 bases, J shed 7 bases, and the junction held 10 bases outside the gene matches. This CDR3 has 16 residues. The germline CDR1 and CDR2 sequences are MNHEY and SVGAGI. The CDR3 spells CASSYLLGQDKQPQHF. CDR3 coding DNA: TGTGCCAGCAGTTACCTCTTGGGACAGGATAAGCAGCCCCAGCATTTT.

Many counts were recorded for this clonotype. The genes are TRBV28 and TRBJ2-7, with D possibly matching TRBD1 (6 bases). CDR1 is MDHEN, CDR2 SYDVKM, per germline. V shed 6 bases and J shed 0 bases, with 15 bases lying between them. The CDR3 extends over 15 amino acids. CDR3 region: CASRPRDRLSYEQYF. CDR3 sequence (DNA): TGTGCCAGCAGGCCTAGAGACAGGCTCTCCTACGAGCAGTACTTC. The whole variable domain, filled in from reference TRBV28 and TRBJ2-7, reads DVKVTQSSRYLVKRTGEKVFLECVQDMDHENMFWYRQDPGLGLRLIYFSYDVKMKEKGDIPEGYSVSREKKERFSLILESASTNQTSMYLCASRPRDRLSYEQYFGPGTRLTVT.

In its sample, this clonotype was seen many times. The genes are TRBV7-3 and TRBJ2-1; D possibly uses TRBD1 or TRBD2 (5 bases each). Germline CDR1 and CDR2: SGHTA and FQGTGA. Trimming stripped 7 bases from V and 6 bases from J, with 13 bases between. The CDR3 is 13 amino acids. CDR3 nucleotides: TGTGCCAGCACCCGGGGACCGGGCAATGAGCAGTTCTTC. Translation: CASTRGPGNEQFF.

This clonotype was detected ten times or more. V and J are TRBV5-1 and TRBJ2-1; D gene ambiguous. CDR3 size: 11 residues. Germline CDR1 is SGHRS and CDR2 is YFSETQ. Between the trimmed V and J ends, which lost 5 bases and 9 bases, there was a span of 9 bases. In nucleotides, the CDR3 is TGCGCCAGCAGTATCAGGCGTGAGCAGTTCTTC. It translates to CASSIRREQFF.

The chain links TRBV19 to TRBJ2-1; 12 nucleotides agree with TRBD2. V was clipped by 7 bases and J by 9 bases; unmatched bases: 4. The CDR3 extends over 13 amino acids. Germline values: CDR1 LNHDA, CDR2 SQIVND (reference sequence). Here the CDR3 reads CASKLAGGREQFF. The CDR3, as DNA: TGTGCCAGTAAACTAGCGGGAGGACGTGAGCAGTTCTTC.

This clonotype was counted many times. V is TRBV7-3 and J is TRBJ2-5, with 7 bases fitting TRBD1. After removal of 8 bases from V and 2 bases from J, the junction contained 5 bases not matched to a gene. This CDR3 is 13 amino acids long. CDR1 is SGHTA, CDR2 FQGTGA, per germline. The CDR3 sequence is CASGNRGQETQYF. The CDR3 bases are TGTGCCAGCGGCAACAGGGGACAAGAGACCCAGTACTTC. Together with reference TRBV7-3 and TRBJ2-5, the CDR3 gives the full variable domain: GAGVSQTPSNKVTEKGKYVELRCDPISGHTALYWYRQSLGQGPEFLIYFQGTGAADDSGLPNDRFFAVRPEGSVSTLKIQRTERGDSAVYLCASGNRGQETQYFGPGTRLLVL.

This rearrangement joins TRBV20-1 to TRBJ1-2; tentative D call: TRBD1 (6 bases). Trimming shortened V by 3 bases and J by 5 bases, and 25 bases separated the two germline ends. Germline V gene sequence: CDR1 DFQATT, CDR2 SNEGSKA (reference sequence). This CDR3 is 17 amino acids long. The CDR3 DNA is TGCAGTGCTAGGCACCAGGGGAAACACCCCACATGGTATGGCTACACCTTC. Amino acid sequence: CSARHQGKHPTWYGYTF.

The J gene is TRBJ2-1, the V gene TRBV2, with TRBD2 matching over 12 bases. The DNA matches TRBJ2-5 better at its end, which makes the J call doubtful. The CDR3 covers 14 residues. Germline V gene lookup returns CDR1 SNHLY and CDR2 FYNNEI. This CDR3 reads CASTGLAGRETQYF. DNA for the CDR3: TGTGCCAGCACCGGACTAGCGGGGAGAGAGACCCAGTACTTC.

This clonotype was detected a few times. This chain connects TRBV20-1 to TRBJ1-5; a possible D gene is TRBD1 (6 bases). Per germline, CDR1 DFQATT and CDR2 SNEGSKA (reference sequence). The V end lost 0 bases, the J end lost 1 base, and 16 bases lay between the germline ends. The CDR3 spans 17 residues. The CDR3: CSARDLQGVRSNQPQHF. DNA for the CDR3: TGCAGTGCTAGAGACCTACAGGGAGTAAGGAGCAATCAGCCCCAGCATTTT.

CDR3 sequence (DNA): TGTGCCAGCAGTTTATATGCAGTGTCTAGCAATCAGCCCCAGCATTTT. This gives the protein CASSLYAVSSNQPQHF. The V gene is TRBV12-3 or TRBV12-4, the J gene TRBJ1-5; no clear D. With 2 bases removed from V and 0 bases from J, the gap between germline ends came to 11 bases. There are 16 residues in the CDR3.

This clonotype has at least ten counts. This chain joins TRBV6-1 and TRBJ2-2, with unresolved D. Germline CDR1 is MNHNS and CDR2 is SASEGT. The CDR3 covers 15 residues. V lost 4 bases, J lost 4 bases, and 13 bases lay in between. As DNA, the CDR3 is TGTGCCAGCAGTGCGGCCAGACTCTCCACCGGGGAGCTGTTTTTT. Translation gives CASSAARLSTGELFF.

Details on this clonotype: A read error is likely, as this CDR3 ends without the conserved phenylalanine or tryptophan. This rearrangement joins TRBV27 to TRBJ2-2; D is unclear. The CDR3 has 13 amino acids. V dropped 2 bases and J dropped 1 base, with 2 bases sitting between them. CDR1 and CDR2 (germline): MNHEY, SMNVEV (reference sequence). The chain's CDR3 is CASSLLNTGELFL. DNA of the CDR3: TGTGCCAGCAGTTTACTGAACACCGGGGAGCTGTTTCTT.

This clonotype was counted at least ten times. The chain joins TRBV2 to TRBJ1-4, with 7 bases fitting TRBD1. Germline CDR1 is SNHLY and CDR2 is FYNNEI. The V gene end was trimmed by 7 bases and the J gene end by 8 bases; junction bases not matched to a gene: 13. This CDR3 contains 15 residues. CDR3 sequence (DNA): TGTGCCAGCAAAGCGGGGGACAGCCAAAGGGAAAAACTGTTTTTT. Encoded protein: CASKAGDSQREKLFF.

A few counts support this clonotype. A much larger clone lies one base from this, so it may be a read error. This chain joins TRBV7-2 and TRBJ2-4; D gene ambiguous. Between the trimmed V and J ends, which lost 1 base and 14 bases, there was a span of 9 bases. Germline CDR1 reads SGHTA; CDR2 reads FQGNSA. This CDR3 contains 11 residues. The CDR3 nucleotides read TGTGCCAGCAGCTTAGGGCCATCAGAGTACTTC. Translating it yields CASSLGPSEYF.

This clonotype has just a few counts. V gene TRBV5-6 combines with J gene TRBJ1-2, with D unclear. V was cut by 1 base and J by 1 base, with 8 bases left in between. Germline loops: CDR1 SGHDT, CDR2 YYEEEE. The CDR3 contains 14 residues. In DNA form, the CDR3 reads TGTGCCAGCAGCTTGAACAGCCTTAACTATGGCTACACCTTC. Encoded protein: CASSLNSLNYGYTF.

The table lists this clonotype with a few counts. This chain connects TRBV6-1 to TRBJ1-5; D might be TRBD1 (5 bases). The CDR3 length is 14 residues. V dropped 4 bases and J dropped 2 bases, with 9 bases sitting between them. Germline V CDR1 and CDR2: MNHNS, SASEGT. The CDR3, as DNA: TGTGCCAGCAGTGGGGACGGACGCAATCAGCCCCAGCATTTT. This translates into CASSGDGRNQPQHF.

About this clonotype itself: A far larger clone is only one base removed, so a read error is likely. CDR3 DNA sequence: TGTGCCAGCAGCGCTATCCGTAGTGCCGGAGGAGCTTTCTTT. It specifies CASSAIRSAGGAFF. V is TRBV7-2 and J is TRBJ2-3; the D is unclear. Near its end, the DNA agrees better with TRBJ1-1, so the J call may be wrong. This CDR3 is built from 14 residues. Germline V gene sequence: CDR1 SGHTA, CDR2 FQGNSA.

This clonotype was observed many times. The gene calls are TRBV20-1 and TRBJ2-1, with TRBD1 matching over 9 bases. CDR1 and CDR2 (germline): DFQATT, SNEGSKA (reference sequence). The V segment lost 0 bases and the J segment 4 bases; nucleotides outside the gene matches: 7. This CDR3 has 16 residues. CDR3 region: CSARDQKTGGYNEQFF. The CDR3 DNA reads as TGCAGTGCTAGAGATCAGAAGACAGGGGGGTACAATGAGCAGTTCTTC.

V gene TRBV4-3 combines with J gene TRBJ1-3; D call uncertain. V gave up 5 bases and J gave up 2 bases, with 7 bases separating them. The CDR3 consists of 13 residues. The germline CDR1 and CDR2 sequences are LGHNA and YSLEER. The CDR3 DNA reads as TGCGCCAGCAGCGAGGAGACTGGAAACACCATATATTTT. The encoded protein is CASSEETGNTIYF.

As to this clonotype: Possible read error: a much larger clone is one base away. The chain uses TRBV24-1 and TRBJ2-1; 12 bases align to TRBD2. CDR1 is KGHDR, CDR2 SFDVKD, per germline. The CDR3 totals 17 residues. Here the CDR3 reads CAASDAPGLAGSDEQFF. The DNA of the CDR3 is TGTGCCGCCAGTGATGCCCCCGGACTAGCGGGATCGGATGAGCAGTTCTTC.

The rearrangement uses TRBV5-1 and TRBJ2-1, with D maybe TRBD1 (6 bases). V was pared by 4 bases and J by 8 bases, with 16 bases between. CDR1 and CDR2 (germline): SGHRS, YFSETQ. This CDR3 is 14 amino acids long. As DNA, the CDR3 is TGCGCCAGCAGCAGACCCCTTTACAGGGATGAGCAGTTCTTC. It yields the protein CASSRPLYRDEQFF.

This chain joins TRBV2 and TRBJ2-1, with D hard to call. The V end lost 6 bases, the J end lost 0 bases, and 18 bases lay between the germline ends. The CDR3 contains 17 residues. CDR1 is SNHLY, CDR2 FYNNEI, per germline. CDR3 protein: CASSSSRLGNSYNEQFF. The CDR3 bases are TGTGCCAGCAGCTCGTCCCGACTTGGAAACTCCTACAATGAGCAGTTCTTC.